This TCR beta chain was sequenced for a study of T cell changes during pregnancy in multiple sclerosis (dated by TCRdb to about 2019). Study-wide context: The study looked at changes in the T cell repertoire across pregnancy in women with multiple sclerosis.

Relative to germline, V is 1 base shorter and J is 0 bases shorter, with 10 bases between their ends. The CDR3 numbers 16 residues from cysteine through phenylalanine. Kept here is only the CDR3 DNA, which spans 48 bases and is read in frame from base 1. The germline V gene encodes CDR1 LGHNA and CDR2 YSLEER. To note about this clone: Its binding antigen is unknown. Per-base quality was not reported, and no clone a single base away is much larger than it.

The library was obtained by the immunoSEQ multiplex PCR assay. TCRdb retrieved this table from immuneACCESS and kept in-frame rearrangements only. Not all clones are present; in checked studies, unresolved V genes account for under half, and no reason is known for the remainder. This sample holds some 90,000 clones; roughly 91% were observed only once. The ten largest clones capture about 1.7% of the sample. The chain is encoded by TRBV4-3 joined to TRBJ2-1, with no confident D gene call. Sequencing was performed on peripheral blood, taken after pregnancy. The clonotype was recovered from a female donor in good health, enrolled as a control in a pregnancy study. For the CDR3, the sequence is CASSQAAPSSYNEQFF. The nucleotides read TGCGCCAGCAGCCAAGCCGCCCCGAGCTCCTACAATGAGCAGTTCTTC.